The 27 T cell receptor beta chains reported below all come from one sample, sequenced in a study of early T cells in non-severe SARS-CoV-2 infection. TCRdb re-called the 5' RACE reads with MiXCR, one entry per CDR3 protein. This repertoire shows 60,000 or so distinct CDR3 sequences, around 9.3% found once; its top ten account for roughly 15%. The sample taken for sequencing was whole blood. These receptors originate from an adult who was a healthcare worker with PCR-confirmed SARS-CoV-2 infection or an uninfected control (not recorded which).

This chain joins TRBV28 and TRBJ2-7, with D unresolved. CDR3 size: 12 residues. The ends were cut back, 1 base at V and 2 bases at J, with 3 bases in the middle. The germline V gene encodes CDR1 MDHEN and CDR2 SYDVKM. CDR3 in DNA: TGTGCCAGCAGTTTATCGACCTACGAGCAGTACTTC. Translated: CASSLSTYEQYF.

In its sample, this clonotype was seen a few times. V gene TRBV12-3 or TRBV12-4 combines with J gene TRBJ2-1; 9 bases line up with TRBD2. CDR3 length equals 22 residues. V lost 4 bases, J lost 0 bases, and 22 bases stayed unmatched. CDR3 in amino acids: CASSSGAILAGITPSSYNEQFF. The CDR3 nucleotides read TGTGCCAGCAGTTCCGGGGCCATTCTAGCGGGAATTACCCCAAGCTCCTACAATGAGCAGTTCTTC.

This clonotype was seen at least ten times. The V and J genes are TRBV4-2 and TRBJ2-1; 9 nucleotides align to TRBD2. The CDR3 is 16 amino acids. CDR1 is LGHNA and CDR2 is YNFKEQ in the germline V gene. J lost 3 bases, V lost 4 bases, and 7 bases had no gene match. Written as DNA, the CDR3 is TGTGCCAGCAGCCTATTCGGCGGGAGGGTCTACAATGAGCAGTTCTTC. It specifies CASSLFGGRVYNEQFF.

The chain uses TRBV27 and TRBJ2-5; 9 bases line up with TRBD2. Germline CDR1 reads MNHEY; CDR2 reads SMNVEV (reference sequence). Trimming at V came to 5 bases and at J to 5 bases, leaving 6 bases not matched to a gene. This CDR3 has 14 residues. CDR3 bases: TGTGCCAGCAGTCCAGGACTAGCGATGGAGACCCAGTACTTC. Amino acid sequence: CASSPGLAMETQYF.

This clonotype appeared many times. This rearrangement joins TRBV18 to TRBJ2-7, with TRBD1 identical over 9 bases. Losses at the gene ends were 3 bases for V and 1 base for J; bases not matched to a gene: 4. From germline, CDR1 is KGHSH and CDR2 LQKENI. The CDR3 covers 15 residues. As DNA, the CDR3 is TGTGCCAGCTCACCGGGACAGGGTTTTTCCTACGAGCAGTACTTC. This gives the protein CASSPGQGFSYEQYF.

V and J are TRBV29-1 and TRBJ2-7, with 12 bases lining up with TRBD1. Germline CDR1 SQVTM, CDR2 ANQGSEA. V shed 4 bases, J shed 5 bases, and the junction held 6 bases outside the gene matches. The CDR3 runs 14 residues. The chain's CDR3 is CSVVGQGAPDEQYF. The CDR3 coding sequence is TGCAGCGTTGTGGGACAGGGGGCGCCGGACGAGCAGTACTTC.

This clonotype was observed a few times. This rearrangement joins TRBV7-7 to TRBJ2-2; D is unresolved. There are 13 residues in the CDR3. Trimming pared 2 bases from V and 6 bases from J, leaving 7 bases between. Germline CDR1 reads SSHAT; CDR2 reads FNYEAQ (reference sequence). CDR3 bases: TGTGCCAGCAGCTTAAGTCATTCCGGGGAGCTGTTTTTT. Translation: CASSLSHSGELFF.

The sample holds a few counts of this clonotype. The chain joins TRBV6-2 or TRBV6-3 to TRBJ1-2; D is unresolved. Trimming cost V 2 bases and J 0 bases, with 16 bases left between them. Germline lookup yields CDR1 MNHEY and CDR2 SVGEGT. CDR3 length: 17 amino acids. The CDR3 protein is CASSYGRKGASNYGYTF. The CDR3 bases are TGTGCCAGCAGTTACGGGAGAAAGGGCGCATCTAACTATGGCTACACCTTC.

At least ten counts were recorded for this clonotype. The chain has TRBV29-1 and TRBJ2-3; D is possibly TRBD2 (6 bases). Per germline, CDR1 SQVTM and CDR2 ANQGSEA. The CDR3 has 15 amino acids. Trimming cost V 7 bases and J 2 bases, with 19 bases left between them. The CDR3 loop is CSARGARGPTDTQYF. The CDR3 DNA sequence: TGCAGCGCCAGAGGGGCGCGGGGACCCACAGATACGCAGTATTTT.

In its sample, this clonotype was seen many times. This chain links TRBV19 with TRBJ2-3; the match to TRBD1 covers 9 bases. This CDR3 spans 15 amino acids. The germline gives CDR1 LNHDA, CDR2 SQIVND (reference sequence). After removal of 2 bases from V and 6 bases from J, the junction contained 6 bases not matched to a gene. The DNA of the CDR3 is TGTGCCAGTAGTATAAGAGGGACAGGGCTTGATACGCAGTATTTT. It encodes CASSIRGTGLDTQYF.

This clonotype came up a few times. CDR3 DNA: TGTGCCATCAGTGAGTCCCCGACAGGGGGGCATCAAGAGACCCAGTACTTC. It codes for CAISESPTGGHQETQYF. The chain joins TRBV10-3 to TRBJ2-5, with TRBD1 matching 9 bases. V trimming: 0 bases; J trimming: 2 bases; junction bases outside the gene matches: 7. Germline V lookup: CDR1 ENHRY, CDR2 SYGVKD. This CDR3 has 17 amino acids.

A few counts support this clonotype. J is TRBJ1-1 and V is TRBV7-2, with a possible D match to TRBD1 (6 bases). Trimming took 6 bases from V and 0 from J, leaving 14 bases between them. Germline lookup yields CDR1 SGHTA and CDR2 FQGNSA. The length of the CDR3 is 15 residues. The CDR3 sequence: CASRRTVTMNTEAFF. The CDR3 bases are TGTGCCAGCAGGCGGACAGTGACCATGAACACTGAAGCTTTCTTT.

This clonotype showed up many times. This CDR3 reads CASSWGGSYNEQFF. The DNA of the CDR3 is TGTGCCAGCAGTTGGGGGGGCTCCTACAATGAGCAGTTCTTC. The chain carries TRBV6-5 and TRBJ2-1; 7 bases match TRBD2. CDR1 MNHEY and CDR2 SVGAGI come from the germline V gene. CDR3 length: 14 amino acids. V was pared by 4 bases and J by 0 bases, with 0 bases of the junction left unmatched.

Worth noting for this clonotype: A much larger clone sits a single nucleotide away, making a read error possible. The chain is built from TRBV18 and TRBJ2-1, with 10 bases fitting TRBD1. CDR1 is KGHSH and CDR2 is LQKENI in the germline V gene. The CDR3 is 16 residues long. The CDR3 DNA reads TGTGCCAGCTCACCCGAGACAGGGGGCTCCTACAAAGAGCAGTTCTTC. It is translated as CASSPETGGSYKEQFF.

This clonotype was counted only a few times. V usage is TRBV7-8 and J usage is TRBJ2-1; D may be TRBD2 (6 bases). Germline values: CDR1 SGHVS, CDR2 FQNEAQ. The CDR3 has 14 amino acids. V lost 5 bases and J 4 bases, leaving 12 bases between the germline ends. The CDR3 sequence is CASSRLRGYNEQFF. The CDR3 DNA reads TGTGCCAGCAGCCGTTTACGGGGGTACAATGAGCAGTTCTTC.

The table lists this clonotype with many counts. This sequence joins TRBV4-1 and TRBJ1-4, with D maybe TRBD1 (5 bases). Trimming cost V 4 bases and J 8 bases, with 20 bases left between them. The CDR3 is made up of 16 amino acids. Germline lookup yields CDR1 MGHRA and CDR2 YSYEKL. This chain's CDR3 is CASSLTQGAPREKLFF. CDR3 sequence (DNA): TGCGCCAGCAGCCTCACCCAAGGGGCCCCTAGAGAAAAACTGTTTTTT.

The chain recombines TRBV28 with TRBJ2-7; 11 positions match TRBD2. V shed 5 bases and J 4 bases; nucleotides not matched to a gene: 10. Germline CDR1 is MDHEN and CDR2 is SYDVKM. CDR3 length equals 16 residues. CDR3 protein: CASSRPPGLAGYEQYF. The CDR3 DNA follows: TGTGCCAGCAGTCGACCTCCTGGACTAGCGGGTTACGAGCAGTACTTC.

This clonotype appeared a few times. Because it lacks the conserved phenylalanine or tryptophan at the end, this CDR3 is likely a read error. The limits of the CDR3 on the DNA are not certain, so only TCRdb's listed CDR3 is given. This chain links TRBV7-3 with TRBJ1-1; the table's D call TRBD1 went unverified against the DNA. CDR1 SGHTA and CDR2 FQGTGA come from the germline V gene. The CDR3 is 11 amino acids long, termini counted. CDR3 sequence reads: CASSLLTRAGI.

This clonotype was counted ten times or more. J is TRBJ2-6 and V is TRBV29-1; tentatively, D is TRBD2 (6 bases). V was clipped by 1 base and J by 4 bases, with 14 bases between them. Germline V gives CDR1 SQVTM, CDR2 ANQGSEA. The CDR3 runs to 16 residues. In nucleotides, the CDR3 is TGCAGCGTTGAAGGGGGGGAACCCTACGGGGCCAACGTCCTGACTTTC. This sequence encodes CSVEGGEPYGANVLTF. Complete variable domain (other parts from reference TRBV29-1 and TRBJ2-6): SAVISQKPSRDICQRGTSLTIQCQVDSQVTMMFWYRQQPGQSLTLIATANQGSEATYESGFVIDKFPISRPNLTFSTLTVSNMSPEDSSIYLCSVEGGEPYGANVLTFGAGSRLTVL.

A note on this clonotype: At one of its ends the junction is not consistent with the germline gene, which may arise from a read error. V gene TRBV2 combines with J gene TRBJ2-7; D ambiguous. Germline V gene lookup returns CDR1 SNHLY and CDR2 FYNNEI. This CDR3 comprises 12 residues. The CDR3 here is CASGTGSYEQYF. In DNA, the CDR3 is TGTGCCAGCGGAACGGGTTCCTACGAGCAGTATTTC.

This clonotype was picked up a small number of times. The chain combines TRBV20-1 with TRBJ2-1; 9 bases agree with TRBD2. The V segment lost 3 bases and the J segment 5 bases; nucleotides outside the gene matches: 5. This CDR3 comprises 14 residues. In germline, CDR1 is DFQATT, CDR2 SNEGSKA (reference sequence). CDR3 coding DNA: TGCAGTGCTAGCGGGAGCGGGAGGCACAATGAGCAGTTCTTC. Its protein product is CSASGSGRHNEQFF.

The chain is built from TRBV6-1 and TRBJ2-3, with a tentative D call TRBD2 (6 bases). The germline V gene has CDR1 MNHNS and CDR2 SASEGT. Trimming pared 7 bases from V and 0 bases from J, leaving 11 bases between. The CDR3 is 14 amino acids. The CDR3 nucleotides read TGTGCCAGCACGCCGGGGACTAGCACAGATACGCAGTATTTT. Translating it yields CASTPGTSTDTQYF.

This clonotype has only a few counts. Mismatch with germline at one junction end may stem from a read error. J is TRBJ1-4 and V is TRBV3-1, with D perhaps TRBD1 (6 bases). Germline-derived CDR1 and CDR2 are LGHDT and YNNKEL (reference sequence). The CDR3 consists of 12 residues. In nucleotides, the CDR3 is TGTGCCAGCAGCCAAGATCCAAGGGACACAGTTTTT. The encoded protein is CASSQDPRDTVF.

This clonotype came up many times. The chain joins TRBV7-2 to TRBJ2-3, with 7 bases aligning to TRBD1. Looked up from germline, CDR1 is SGHTA and CDR2 is FQGNSA. Trimming at V came to 7 bases and at J to 0 bases, leaving 4 bases not matched to a gene. This CDR3 has 14 residues. As DNA, the CDR3 is TGTGCCAGCACCCTGACAGGGAGCACAGATACGCAGTATTTT. It codes for CASTLTGSTDTQYF.

This clonotype was detected ten times or more. The genes are TRBV24-1 and TRBJ2-1; no clear D. The germline CDR1 and CDR2 sequences are KGHDR and SFDVKD. Trimming stripped 4 bases from V and 9 bases from J, with 15 bases between. CDR3 length: 14 residues. The CDR3 region is CATSDILRPGEQFF. The CDR3 DNA reads TGTGCCACCAGTGACATTTTACGGCCGGGTGAGCAGTTCTTC.

This clonotype was found a few times. The V gene is TRBV4-1, the J gene TRBJ2-2, with D uncertain. From germline, CDR1 is MGHRA and CDR2 YSYEKL. Trimming removed 1 base at V and 5 bases at J, with 11 bases between. The CDR3 is 15 amino acids. The CDR3 reads CASSQGNRPTGELFF. CDR3 nucleotides: TGCGCCAGCAGCCAAGGTAACAGACCAACCGGGGAGCTGTTTTTT.

This clonotype has at least ten counts. The chain carries TRBV6-5 and TRBJ2-7, with 7 nucleotides matching TRBD1. The CDR3 covers 12 residues. CDR1 and CDR2 (germline): MNHEY, SVGAGI. V was clipped by 8 bases and J by 2 bases; unmatched bases: 3. In DNA, the CDR3 is TGTGCCAGCGGGGACAGAGCCTACGAGCAGTACTTC. Protein sequence: CASGDRAYEQYF.